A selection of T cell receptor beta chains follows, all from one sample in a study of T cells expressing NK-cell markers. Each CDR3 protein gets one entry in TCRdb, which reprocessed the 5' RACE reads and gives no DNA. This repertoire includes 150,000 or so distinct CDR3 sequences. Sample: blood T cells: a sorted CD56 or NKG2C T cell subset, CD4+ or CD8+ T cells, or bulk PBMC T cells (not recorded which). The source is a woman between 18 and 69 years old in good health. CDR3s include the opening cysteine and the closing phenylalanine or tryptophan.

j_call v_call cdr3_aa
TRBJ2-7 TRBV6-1 CASRRGLADEQYF
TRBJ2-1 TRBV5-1 CASSPGEDRATGFF
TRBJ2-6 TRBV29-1 CSVEGQGASGANVLTF
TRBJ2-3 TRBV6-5 CASSARDTQYF
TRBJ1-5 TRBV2 CASRPGQGATQPQHF
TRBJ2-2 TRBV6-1 CASRGRARTGELFF
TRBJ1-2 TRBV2 CASSAREKNGYTF
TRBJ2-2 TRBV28 CASSPYTSGRGTGELFF
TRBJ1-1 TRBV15 CATSPPFKDRRLNTEAFF
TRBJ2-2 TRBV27 CASRTSPGDTGELFF
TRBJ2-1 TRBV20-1 CSARAFLSGAYNEQFF
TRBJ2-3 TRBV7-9 CASSSLLATHTDTQYF
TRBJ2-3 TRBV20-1 CSARDYSTDTQYF
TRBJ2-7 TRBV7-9 CASSSLGAGAYEQYF
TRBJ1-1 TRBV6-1 CASIHTGADFEAFF
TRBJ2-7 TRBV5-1 CASKRESYEQYF
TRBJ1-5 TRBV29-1 CSVAHGSMGGNQPQHF
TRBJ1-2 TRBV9 CASRRDANYGYTF
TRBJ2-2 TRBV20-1 CSARDRLTLPTGELFF
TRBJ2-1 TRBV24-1 CATSDLRAGGYNEQFF
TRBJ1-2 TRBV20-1 CSARPPGARYGYTF
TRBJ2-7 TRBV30 CAWEKIRYEQYF
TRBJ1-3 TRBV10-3 CAISGRDQGENTIYF
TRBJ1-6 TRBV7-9 CASSPIQGGPLHF
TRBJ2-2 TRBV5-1 CATSGTVNTGELFF
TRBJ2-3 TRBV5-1 CASSSPDGRSTDTQYF
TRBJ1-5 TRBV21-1 CASSKVGDRVGNQPQHF
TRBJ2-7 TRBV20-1 CSARQVGGATYEQYF
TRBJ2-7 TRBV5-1 CASSSGRGSGPYEQYF
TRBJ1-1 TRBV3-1 CASSQGTASLMNTEAFF
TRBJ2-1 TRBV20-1 CSAHFRLAGSNEQFF
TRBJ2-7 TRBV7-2 CASSPGVGRGSSYEQYF
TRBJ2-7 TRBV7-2 CASSSLLLGKQYF
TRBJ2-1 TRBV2 CASSGQGSSYNEQFF
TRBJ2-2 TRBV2 CASRPRDTGELFF
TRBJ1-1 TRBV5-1 CASSLGQGQGTEAFF
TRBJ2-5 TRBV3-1 CASNRLGQETQYF
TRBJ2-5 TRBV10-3 CAISEYRGRETQYF
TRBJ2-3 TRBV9 CASSVGTSRDTQYF
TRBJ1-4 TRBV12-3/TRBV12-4 CASSGGLATNEKLFF
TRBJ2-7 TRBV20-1 CSARRSGASYEQYF
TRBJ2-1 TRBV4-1 CASSLSPQQAYNEQFF
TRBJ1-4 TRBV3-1 CASSQGTSTNEKLFF
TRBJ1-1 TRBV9 CASSVGPAMNTEAFF
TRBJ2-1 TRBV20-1 CSARSRTGGSYNEQFF
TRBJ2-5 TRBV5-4 CASSFIEETQYF
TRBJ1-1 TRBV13 CASSLGPGKNTEAFF
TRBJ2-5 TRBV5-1 CASSSQGGETQYF
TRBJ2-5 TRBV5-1 CASSLSGPGQETQYF
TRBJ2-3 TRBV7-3 CASSSTTSDGGDTQYF
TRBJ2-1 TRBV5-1 CASSPGTGGSLSSYNEQFF
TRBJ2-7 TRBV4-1 CASSRGTSGEYEQYF
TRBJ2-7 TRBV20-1 CSAPDRDRVQYF
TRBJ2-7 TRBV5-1 CASGVAGGLSYEQYF
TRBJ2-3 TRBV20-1 CSAHGVAGVPTDTQYF
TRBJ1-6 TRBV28 CASNRGGRNSPLHF
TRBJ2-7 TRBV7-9 CASSPRLAGEYEQYF
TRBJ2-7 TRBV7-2 CASSDMDLSSYEQYF